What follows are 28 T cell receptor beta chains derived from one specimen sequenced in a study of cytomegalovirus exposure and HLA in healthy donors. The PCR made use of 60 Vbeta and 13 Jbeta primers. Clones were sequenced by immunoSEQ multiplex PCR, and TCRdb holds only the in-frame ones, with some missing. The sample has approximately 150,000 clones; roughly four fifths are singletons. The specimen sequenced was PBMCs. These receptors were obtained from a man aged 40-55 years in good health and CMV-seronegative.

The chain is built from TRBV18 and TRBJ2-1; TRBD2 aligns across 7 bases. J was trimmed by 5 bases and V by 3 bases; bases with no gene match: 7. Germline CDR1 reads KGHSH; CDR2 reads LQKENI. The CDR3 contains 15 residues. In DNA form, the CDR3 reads TGTGCCAGCTCACCCAATATAGCGGGTGACAATGAGCAGTTCTTC. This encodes CASSPNIAGDNEQFF.

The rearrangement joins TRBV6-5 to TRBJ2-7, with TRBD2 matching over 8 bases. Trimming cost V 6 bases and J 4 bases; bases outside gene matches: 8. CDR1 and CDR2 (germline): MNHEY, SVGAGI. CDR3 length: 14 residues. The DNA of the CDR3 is TGTGCCAGCAGCAACCAGCGGGAGAGGTACGAGCAGTACTTC. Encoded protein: CASSNQRERYEQYF.

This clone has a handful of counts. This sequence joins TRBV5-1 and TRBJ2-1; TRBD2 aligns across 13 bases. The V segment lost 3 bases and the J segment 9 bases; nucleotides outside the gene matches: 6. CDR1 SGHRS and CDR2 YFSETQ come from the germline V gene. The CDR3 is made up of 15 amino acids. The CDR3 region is CASSYTSGRGGEQFF. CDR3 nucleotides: TGCGCCAGCAGCTACACTAGCGGGAGGGGTGGTGAGCAGTTCTTC.

The CDR3 DNA reads TGCGCCAGCAGCCTAGCGGGAGCCCTGAGTGGGGAGACCCAGTACTTC. Translation: CASSLAGALSGETQYF. The chain uses TRBV5-1 and TRBJ2-5, with 10 bases fitting TRBD2. This CDR3 has 16 residues. Per the germline V gene, CDR1 is SGHRS and CDR2 is YFSETQ. Unmatched junction bases numbered 11, after V lost 4 bases and J lost 5 bases.

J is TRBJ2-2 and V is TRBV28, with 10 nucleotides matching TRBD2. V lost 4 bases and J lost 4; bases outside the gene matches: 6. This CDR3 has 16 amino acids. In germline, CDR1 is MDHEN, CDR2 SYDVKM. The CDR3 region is CASSWEREGGTGELFF. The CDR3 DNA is TGTGCCAGCAGTTGGGAGCGGGAGGGGGGCACCGGGGAGCTGTTTTTT.

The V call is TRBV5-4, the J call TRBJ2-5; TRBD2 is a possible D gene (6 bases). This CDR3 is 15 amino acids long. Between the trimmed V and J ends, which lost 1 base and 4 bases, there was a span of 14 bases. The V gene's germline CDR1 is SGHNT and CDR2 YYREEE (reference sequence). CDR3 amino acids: CASSLISGTLETQYF. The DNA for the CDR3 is TGTGCCAGCAGCTTGATATCGGGGACTTTAGAGACCCAGTACTTC.

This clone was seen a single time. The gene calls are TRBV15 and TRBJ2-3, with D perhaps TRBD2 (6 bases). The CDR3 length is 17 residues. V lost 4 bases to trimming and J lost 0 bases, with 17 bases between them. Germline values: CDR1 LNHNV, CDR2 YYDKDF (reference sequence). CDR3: CATSTPPGRSSTDTQYF. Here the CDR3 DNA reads TGTGCCACCAGCACTCCTCCCGGGAGATCAAGCACAGATACGCAGTATTTT. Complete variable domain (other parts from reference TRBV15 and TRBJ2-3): DAMVIQNPRYQVTQFGKPVTLSCSQTLNHNVMYWYQQKSSQAPKLLFHYYDKDFNNEADTPDNFQSRRPNTSFCFLDIRSPGLGDTAMYLCATSTPPGRSSTDTQYFGPGTRLTVL.

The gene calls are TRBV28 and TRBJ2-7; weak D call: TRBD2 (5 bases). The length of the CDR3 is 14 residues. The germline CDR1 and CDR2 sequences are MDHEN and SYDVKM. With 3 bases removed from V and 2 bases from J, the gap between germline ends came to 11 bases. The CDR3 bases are TGTGCCAGCAGTTTCCGGGAAACCGCCTACGAGCAGTACTTC. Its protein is CASSFRETAYEQYF.

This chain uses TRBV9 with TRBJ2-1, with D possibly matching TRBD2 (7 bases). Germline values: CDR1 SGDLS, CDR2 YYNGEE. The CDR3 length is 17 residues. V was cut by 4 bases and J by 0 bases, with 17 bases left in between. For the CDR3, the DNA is TGTGCCAGCAGCCCCCTCGGGGGGCCGAGCTCCTACAATGAGCAGTTCTTC. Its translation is CASSPLGGPSSYNEQFF.

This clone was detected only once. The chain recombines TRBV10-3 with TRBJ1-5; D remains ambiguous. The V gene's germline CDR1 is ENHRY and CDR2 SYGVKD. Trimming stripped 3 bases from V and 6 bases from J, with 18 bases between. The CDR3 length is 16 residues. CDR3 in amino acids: CAISESFERVGQPQHF. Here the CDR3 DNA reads TGTGCCATCAGTGAAAGCTTCGAACGGGTGGGTCAGCCCCAGCATTTT.

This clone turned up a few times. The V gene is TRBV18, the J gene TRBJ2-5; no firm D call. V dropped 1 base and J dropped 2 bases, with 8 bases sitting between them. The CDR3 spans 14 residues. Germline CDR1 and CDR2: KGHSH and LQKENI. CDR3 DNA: TGTGCCAGCTCACCACAGCGAGAGCAAGAGACCCAGTACTTC. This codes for CASSPQREQETQYF.

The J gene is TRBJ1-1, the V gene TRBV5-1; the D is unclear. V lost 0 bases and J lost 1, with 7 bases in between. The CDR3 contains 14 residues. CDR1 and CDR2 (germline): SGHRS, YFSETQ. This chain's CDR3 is CASSLDTSNTEAFF. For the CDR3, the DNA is TGCGCCAGCAGCTTGGACACATCGAACACTGAAGCTTTCTTT.

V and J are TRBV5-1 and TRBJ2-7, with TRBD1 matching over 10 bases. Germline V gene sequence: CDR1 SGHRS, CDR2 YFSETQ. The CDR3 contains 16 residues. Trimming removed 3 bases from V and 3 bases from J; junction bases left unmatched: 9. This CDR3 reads CASSWGGDRGFYEQYF. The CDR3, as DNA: TGCGCCAGCAGCTGGGGGGGGGACAGGGGATTCTACGAGCAGTACTTC. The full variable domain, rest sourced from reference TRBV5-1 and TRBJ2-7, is KAGVTQTPRYLIKTRGQQVTLSCSPISGHRSVSWYQQTPGQGLQFLFEYFSETQRNKGNFPGRFSGRQFSNSRSEMNVSTLELGDSALYLCASSWGGDRGFYEQYFGPGTRLTVT.

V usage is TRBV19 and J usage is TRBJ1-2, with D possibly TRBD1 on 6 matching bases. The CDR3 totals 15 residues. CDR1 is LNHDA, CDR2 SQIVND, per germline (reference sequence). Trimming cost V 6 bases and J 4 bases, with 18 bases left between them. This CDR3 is CASSPRTVPGYGYTF. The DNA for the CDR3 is TGTGCCAGTAGCCCCAGGACAGTTCCCGGCTATGGCTACACCTTC. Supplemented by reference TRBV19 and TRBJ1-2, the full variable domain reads DGGITQSPKYLFRKEGQNVTLSCEQNLNHDAMYWYRQDPGQGLRLIYYSQIVNDFQKGDIAEGYSVSREKKESFPLTVTSAQKNPTAFYLCASSPRTVPGYGYTFGSGTRLTVV.

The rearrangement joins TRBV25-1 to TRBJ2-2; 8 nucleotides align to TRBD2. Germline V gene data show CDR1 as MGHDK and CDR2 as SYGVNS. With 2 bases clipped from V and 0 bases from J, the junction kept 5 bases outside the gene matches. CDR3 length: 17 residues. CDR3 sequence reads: CASSEILAGPNTGELFF. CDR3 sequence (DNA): TGTGCCAGCAGTGAAATCCTAGCGGGCCCGAACACCGGGGAGCTGTTTTTT.

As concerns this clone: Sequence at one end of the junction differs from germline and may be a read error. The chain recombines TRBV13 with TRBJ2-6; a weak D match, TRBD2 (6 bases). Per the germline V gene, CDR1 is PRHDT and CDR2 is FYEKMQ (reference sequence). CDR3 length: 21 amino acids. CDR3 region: CASSLTRLGGAPSSGANGLTF. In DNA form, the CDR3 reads TGTGCCAGCAGCTTAACCCGCTTAGGAGGGGCCCCAAGCTCTGGGGCCAACGGCCTGACTTTC.

CDR3 in DNA: TGTGCCAGTAGCTATAGGACAGAAGAGACCCAGTACTTC. It is translated as CASSYRTEETQYF. This chain uses TRBV19 with TRBJ2-5, with a weak D call TRBD1 (6 bases). The ends were cut back, 6 bases at V and 3 bases at J, with 11 bases in the middle. Germline CDR1 LNHDA, CDR2 SQIVND (reference sequence). The CDR3 extends over 13 amino acids.

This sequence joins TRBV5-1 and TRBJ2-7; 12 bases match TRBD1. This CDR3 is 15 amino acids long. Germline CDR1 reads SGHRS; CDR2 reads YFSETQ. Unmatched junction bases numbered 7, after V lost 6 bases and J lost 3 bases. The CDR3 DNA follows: TGCGCCAGCACGCCGGGGACAGGGGGCTTCTACGAGCAGTACTTC. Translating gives CASTPGTGGFYEQYF.

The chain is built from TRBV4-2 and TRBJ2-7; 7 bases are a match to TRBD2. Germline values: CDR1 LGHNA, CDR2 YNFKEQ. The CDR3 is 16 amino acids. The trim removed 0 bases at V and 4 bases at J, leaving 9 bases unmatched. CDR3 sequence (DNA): TGTGCCAGCAGCCAAGATCTGGGAGGGAGGGAATACGAGCAGTACTTC. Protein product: CASSQDLGGREYEQYF.

CDR3 sequence (DNA): TGCAGCGTTGTCGACAGGGTCGCTGAAAAACTGTTTTTT. It codes for CSVVDRVAEKLFF. The chain recombines TRBV29-1 with TRBJ1-4; TRBD1 aligns across 7 bases. Germline V lookup: CDR1 SQVTM, CDR2 ANQGSEA. This CDR3 spans 13 amino acids. Germline trimming cut 4 bases from V and 7 bases from J; bases unmatched to any gene: 6.

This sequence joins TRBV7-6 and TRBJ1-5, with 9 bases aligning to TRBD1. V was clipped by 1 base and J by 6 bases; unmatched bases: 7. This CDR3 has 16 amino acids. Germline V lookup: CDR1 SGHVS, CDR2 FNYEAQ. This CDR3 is CASSLVPGQGSQPQHF. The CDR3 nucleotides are TGTGCCAGCAGCTTAGTACCGGGACAGGGCAGTCAGCCCCAGCATTTT.

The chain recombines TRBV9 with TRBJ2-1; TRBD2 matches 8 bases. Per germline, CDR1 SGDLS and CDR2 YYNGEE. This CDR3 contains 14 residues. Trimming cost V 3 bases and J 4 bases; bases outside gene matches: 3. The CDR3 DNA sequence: TGTGCCAGCAGCGGTAGCGGGACATACAATGAGCAGTTCTTC. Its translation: CASSGSGTYNEQFF.

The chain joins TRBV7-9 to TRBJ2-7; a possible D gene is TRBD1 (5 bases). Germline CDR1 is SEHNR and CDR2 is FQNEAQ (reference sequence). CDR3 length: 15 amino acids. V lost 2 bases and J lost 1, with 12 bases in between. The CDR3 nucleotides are TGTGCCAGCAGCTTATTCCAGGGCCTTTCCTACGAGCAGTACTTC. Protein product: CASSLFQGLSYEQYF.

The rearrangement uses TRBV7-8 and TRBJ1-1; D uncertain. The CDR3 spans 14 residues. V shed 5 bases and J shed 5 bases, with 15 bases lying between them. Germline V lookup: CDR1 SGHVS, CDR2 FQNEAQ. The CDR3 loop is CASSREGGFTEAFF. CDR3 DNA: TGTGCCAGCAGCAGAGAGGGTGGGTTTACTGAAGCTTTCTTT.

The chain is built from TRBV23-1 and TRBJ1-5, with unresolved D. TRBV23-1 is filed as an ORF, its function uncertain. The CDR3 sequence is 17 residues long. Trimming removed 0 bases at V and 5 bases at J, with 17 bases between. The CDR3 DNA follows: TGCGCCAGCAGTCAATCGACCATCCAGGTGAAAGATCAGCCCCAGCATTTT. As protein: CASSQSTIQVKDQPQHF.

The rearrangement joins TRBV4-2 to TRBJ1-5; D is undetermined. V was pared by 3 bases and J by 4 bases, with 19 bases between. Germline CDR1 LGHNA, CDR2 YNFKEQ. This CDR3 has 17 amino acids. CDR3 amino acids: CASSHTPRGGGNQPQHF. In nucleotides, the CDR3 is TGTGCCAGCAGCCATACCCCCCGTGGCGGCGGGAATCAGCCCCAGCATTTT.

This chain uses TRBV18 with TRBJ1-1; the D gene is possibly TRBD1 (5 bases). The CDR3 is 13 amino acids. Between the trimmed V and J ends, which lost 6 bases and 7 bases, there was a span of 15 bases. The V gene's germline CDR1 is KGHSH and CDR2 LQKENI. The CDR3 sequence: CASSVRDRVEAFF. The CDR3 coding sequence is TGTGCCAGCTCTGTCCGTGACAGAGTTGAAGCTTTCTTT.

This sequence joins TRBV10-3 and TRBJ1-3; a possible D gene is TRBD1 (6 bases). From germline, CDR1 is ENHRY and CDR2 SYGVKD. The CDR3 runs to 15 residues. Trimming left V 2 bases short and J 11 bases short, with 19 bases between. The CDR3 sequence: CAISEDRGGVSSIYF. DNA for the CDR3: TGTGCCATCAGTGAGGACAGAGGGGGAGTATCGTCCATATATTTT.